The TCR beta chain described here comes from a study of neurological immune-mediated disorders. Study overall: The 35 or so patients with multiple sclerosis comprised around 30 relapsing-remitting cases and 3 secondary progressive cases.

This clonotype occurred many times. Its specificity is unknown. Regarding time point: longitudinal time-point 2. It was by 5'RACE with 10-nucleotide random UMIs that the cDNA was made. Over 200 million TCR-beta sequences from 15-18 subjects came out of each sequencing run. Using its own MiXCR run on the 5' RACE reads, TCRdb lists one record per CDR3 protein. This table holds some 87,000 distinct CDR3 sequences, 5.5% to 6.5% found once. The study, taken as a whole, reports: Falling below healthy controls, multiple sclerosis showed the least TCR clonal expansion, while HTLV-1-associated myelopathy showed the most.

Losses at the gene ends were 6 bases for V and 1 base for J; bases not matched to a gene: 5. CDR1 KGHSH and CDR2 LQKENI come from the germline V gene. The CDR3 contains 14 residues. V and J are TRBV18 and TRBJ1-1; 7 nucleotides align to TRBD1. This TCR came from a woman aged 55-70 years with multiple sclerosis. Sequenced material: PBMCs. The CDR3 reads CASSPRGANTEAFF. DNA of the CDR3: TGTGCCAGCTCCCCCAGGGGGGCGAACACTGAAGCTTTCTTT. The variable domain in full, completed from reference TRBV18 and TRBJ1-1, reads NAGVMQNPRHLVRRRGQEARLRCSPMKGHSHVYWYRQLPEEGLKFMVYLQKENIIDESGMPKERFSAEFPKEGPSILRIQQVVRGDSAAYFCASSPRGANTEAFFGQGTRLTVV.